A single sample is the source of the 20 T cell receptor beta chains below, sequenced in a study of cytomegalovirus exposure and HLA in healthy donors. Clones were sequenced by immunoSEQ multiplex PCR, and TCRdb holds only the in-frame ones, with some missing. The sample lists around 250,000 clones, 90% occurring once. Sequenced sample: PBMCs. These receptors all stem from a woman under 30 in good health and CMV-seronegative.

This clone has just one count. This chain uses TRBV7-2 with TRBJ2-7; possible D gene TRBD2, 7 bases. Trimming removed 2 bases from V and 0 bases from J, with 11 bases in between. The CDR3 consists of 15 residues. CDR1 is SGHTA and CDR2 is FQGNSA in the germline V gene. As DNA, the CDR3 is TGTGCCAGCAGCTTACGAGGGGGGGACTCCTACGAGCAGTACTTC. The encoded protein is CASSLRGGDSYEQYF.

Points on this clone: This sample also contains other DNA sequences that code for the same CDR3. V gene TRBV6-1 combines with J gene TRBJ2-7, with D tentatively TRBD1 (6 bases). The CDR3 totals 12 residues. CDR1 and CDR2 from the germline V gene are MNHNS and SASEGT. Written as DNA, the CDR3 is TGTGCCAGCAGCGAAGGGGGCTACGAGCAGTACGTC. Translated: CASSEGGYEQYV.

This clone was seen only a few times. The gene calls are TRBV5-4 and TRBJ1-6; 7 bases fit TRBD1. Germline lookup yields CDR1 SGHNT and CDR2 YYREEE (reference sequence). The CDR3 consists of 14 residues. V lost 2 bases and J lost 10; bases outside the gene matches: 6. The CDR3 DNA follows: TGTGCCAGCAGCTTTCGGGACAGAAGGTCACCCCTCCACTTT. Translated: CASSFRDRRSPLHF.

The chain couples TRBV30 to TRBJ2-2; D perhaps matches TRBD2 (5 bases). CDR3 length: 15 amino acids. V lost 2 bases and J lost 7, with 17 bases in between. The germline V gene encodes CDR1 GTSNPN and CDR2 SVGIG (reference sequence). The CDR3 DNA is TGTGCCTGGAGTCTCGAGGGAAAGGTTATCGGGGAGCTGTTTTTT. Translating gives CAWSLEGKVIGELFF.

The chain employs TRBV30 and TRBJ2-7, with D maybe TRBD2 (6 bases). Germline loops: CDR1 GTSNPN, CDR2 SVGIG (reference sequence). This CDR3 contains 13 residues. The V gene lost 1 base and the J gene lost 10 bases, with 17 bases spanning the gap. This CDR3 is CAWSEAGLGGQYF. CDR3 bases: TGTGCCTGGAGTGAGGCAGGCCTCGGGGGTCAGTACTTC.

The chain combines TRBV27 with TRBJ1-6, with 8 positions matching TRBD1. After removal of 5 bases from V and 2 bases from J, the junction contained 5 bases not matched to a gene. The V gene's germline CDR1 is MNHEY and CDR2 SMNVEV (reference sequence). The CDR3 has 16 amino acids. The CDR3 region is CASSVTRGPYNSPLHF. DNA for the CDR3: TGTGCCAGCAGTGTAACCAGGGGGCCCTATAATTCACCCCTCCACTTT.

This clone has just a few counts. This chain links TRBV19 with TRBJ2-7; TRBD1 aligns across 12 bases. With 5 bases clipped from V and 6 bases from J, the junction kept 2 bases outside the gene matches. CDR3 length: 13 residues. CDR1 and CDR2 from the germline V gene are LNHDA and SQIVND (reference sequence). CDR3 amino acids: CASSGTGGSEQYV. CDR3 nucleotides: TGTGCCAGTAGTGGGACAGGGGGCAGCGAGCAGTACGTC.

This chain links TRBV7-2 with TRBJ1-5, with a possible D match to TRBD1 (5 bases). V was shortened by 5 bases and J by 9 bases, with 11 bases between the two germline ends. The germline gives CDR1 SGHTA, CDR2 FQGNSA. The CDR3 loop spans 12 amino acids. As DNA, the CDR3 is TGTGCCAGCAGCGCACTAAGGGGGCCCCAGCATTTT. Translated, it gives CASSALRGPQHF. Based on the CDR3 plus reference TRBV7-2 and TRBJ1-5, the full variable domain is GAGVSQSPSNKVTEKGKDVELRCDPISGHTALYWYRQSLGQGLEFLIYFQGNSAPDKSGLPSDRFSAERTGGSVSTLTIQRTQQEDSAVYLCASSALRGPQHFGDGTRLSIL.

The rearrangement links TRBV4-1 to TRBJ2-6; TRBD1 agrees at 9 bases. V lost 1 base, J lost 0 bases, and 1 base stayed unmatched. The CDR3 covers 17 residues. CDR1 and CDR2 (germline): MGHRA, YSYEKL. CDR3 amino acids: CASSQGQGVSGANVLTF. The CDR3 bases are TGCGCCAGCAGCCAAGGACAGGGGGTCTCTGGGGCCAACGTCCTGACTTTC.

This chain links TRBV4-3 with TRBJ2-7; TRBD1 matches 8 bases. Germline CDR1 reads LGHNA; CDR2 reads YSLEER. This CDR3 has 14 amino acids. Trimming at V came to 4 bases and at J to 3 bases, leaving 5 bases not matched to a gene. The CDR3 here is CASSLGQGNYEQYF. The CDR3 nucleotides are TGCGCCAGCAGCCTTGGACAGGGCAACTACGAGCAGTACTTC.

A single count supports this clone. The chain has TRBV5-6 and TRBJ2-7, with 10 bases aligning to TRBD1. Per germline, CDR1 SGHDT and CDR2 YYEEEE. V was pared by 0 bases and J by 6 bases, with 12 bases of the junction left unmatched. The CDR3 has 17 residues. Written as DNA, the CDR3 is TGTGCCAGCAGCTTGGTGGAGCCCGGGACAGGGGCGTCCGAGCAGTACGTC. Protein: CASSLVEPGTGASEQYV.

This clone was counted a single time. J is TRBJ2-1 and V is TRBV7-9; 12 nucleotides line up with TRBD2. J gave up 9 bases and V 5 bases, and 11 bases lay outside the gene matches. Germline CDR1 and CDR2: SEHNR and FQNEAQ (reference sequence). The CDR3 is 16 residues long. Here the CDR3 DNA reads TGTGCCAGCAGCCCGACCCTAGCGGGGGGGTTCAGTGAGCAGTTCTTC. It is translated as CASSPTLAGGFSEQFF. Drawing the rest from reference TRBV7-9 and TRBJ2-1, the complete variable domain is DTGVSQNPRHKITKRGQNVTFRCDPISEHNRLYWYRQTLGQGPEFLTYFQNEAQLEKSRLLSDRFSAERPKGSFSTLEIQRTEQGDSAMYLCASSPTLAGGFSEQFFGPGTRLTVL.

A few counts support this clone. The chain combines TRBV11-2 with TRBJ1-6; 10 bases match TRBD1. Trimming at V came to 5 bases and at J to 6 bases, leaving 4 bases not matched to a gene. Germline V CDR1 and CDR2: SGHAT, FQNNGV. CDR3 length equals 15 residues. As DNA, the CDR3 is TGTGCCAGCAGCCAGACAGGGGGCCTTAATTCACCCCTCCACTTT. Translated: CASSQTGGLNSPLHF. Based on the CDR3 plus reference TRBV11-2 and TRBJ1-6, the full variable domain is EAGVAQSPRYKIIEKRQSVAFWCNPISGHATLYWYQQILGQGPKLLIQFQNNGVVDDSQLPKDRFSAERLKGVDSTLKIQPAKLEDSAVYLCASSQTGGLNSPLHFGNGTRLTVT.

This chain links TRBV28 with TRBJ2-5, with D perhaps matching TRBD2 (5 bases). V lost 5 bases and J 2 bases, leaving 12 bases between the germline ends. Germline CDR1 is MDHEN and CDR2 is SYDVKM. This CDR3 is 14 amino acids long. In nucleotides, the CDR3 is TGTGCCAGCAGTCCTCCAGGAGGACAAGAGACCCAGTACTTC. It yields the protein CASSPPGGQETQYF.

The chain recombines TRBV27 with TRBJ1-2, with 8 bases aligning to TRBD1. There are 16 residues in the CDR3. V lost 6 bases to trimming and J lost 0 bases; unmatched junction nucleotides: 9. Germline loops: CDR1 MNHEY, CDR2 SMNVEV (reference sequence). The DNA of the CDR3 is TGTGCCAGCAGCTCCACTTGGACAGGGTCTAACTATGGCTACACCTTC. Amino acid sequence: CASSSTWTGSNYGYTF.

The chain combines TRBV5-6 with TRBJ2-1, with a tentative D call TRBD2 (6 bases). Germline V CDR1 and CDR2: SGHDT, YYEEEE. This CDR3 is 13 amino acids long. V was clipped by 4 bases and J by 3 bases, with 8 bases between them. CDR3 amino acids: CASSAGSYNEQFF. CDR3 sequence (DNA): TGTGCCAGCAGCGCGGGGAGCTACAATGAGCAGTTCTTC.

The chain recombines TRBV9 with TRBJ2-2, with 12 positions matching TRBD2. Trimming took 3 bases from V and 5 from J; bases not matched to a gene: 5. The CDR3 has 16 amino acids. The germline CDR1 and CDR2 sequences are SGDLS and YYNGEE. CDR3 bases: TGTGCCAGCAGCGGTCGGACTAGCGGGGTTACCGGGGAGCTGTTTTTT. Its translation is CASSGRTSGVTGELFF.

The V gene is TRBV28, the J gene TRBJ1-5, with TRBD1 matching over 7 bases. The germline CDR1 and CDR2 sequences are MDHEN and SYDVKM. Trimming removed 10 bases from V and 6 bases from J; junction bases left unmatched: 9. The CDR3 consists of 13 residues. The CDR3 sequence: CATRQGARQPQHF. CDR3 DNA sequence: TGTGCCACCAGACAGGGTGCCCGTCAGCCCCAGCATTTT.

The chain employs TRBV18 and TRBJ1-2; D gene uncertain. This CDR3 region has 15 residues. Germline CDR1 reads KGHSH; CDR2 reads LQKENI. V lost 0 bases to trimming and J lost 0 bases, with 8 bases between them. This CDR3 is CASSPPRSANYGYTF. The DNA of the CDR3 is TGTGCCAGCTCACCACCGAGGAGTGCTAACTATGGCTACACCTTC.

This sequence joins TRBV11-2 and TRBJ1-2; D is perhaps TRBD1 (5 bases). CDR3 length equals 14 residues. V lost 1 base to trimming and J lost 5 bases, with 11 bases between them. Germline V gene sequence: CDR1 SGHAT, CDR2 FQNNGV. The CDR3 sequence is CASSLGQPVYGYTF. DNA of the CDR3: TGTGCCAGCAGCTTAGGACAGCCGGTATATGGCTACACCTTC.